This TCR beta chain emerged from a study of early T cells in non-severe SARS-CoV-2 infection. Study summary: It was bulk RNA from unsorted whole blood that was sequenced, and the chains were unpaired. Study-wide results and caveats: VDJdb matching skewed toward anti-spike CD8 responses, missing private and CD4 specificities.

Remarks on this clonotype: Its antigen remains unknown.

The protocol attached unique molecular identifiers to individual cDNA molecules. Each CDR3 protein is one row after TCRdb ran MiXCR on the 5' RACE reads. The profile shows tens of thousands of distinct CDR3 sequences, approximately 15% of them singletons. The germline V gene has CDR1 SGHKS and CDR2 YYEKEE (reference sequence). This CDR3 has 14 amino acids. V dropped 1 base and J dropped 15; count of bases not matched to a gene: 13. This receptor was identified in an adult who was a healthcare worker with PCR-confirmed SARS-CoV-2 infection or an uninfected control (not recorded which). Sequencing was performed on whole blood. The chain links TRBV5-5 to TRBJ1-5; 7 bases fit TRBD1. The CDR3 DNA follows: TGTGCCAGCAGCTTGCAAGGGGGCGACGTCTTTGCGCATTTT. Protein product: CASSLQGGDVFAHF.